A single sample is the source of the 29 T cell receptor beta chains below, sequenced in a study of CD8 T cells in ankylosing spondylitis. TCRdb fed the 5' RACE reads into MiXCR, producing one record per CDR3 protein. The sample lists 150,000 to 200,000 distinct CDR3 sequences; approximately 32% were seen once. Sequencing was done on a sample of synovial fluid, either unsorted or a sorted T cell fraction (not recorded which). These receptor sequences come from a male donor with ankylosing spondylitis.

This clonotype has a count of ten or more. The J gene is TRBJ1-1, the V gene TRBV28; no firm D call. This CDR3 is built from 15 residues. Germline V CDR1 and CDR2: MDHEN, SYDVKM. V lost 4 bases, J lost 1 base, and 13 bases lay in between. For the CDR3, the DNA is TGTGCCAGCAGTTACGCCCCAGCGGGGAACACTGAAGCTTTCTTT. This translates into CASSYAPAGNTEAFF. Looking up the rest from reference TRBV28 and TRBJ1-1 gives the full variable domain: DVKVTQSSRYLVKRTGEKVFLECVQDMDHENMFWYRQDPGLGLRLIYFSYDVKMKEKGDIPEGYSVSREKKERFSLILESASTNQTSMYLCASSYAPAGNTEAFFGQGTRLTVV.

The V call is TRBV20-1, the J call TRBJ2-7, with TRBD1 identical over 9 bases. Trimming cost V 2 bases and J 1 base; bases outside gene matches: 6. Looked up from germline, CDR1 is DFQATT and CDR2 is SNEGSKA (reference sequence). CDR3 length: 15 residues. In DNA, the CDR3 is TGCAGTGCTAGAAAGATGGGACAGGGATCCTACGAGCAGTACTTC. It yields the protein CSARKMGQGSYEQYF.

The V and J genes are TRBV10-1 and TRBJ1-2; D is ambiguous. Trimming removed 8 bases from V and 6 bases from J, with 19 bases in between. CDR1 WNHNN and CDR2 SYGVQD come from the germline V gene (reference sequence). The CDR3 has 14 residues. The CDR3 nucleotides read TGCGCCAGCCTTTTCCCCAGAGAAGGGAATGGCTACACCTTC. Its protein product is CASLFPREGNGYTF.

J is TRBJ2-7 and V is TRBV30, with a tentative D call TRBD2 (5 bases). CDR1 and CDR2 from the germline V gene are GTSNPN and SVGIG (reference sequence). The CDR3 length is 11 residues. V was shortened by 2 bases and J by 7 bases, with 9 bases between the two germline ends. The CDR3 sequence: CAWSFSEEQYF. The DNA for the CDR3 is TGTGCCTGGAGTTTTAGCGAAGAGCAGTACTTC.

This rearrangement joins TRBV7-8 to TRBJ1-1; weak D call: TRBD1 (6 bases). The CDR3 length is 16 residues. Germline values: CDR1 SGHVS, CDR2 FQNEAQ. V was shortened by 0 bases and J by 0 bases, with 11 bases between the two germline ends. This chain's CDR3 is CASSLARTEMNTEAFF. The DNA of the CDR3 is TGTGCCAGCAGCTTAGCTCGGACAGAAATGAACACTGAAGCTTTCTTT.

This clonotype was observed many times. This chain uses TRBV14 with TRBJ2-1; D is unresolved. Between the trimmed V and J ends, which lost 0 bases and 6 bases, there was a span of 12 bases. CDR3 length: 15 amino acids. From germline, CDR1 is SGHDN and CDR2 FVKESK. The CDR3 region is CASSQDGRRTNEQFF. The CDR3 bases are TGTGCCAGCAGCCAAGATGGAAGGAGAACCAATGAGCAGTTCTTC.

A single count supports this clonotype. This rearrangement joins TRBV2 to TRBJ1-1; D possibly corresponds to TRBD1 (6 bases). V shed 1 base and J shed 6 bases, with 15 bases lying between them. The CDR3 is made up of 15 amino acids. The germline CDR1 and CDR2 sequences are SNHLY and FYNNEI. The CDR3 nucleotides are TGTGCCAGCAGTGAAGAATCGGGGGGCTGGGCTGAAGCTTTCTTT. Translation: CASSEESGGWAEAFF. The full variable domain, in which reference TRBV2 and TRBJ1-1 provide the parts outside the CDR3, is EPEVTQTPSHQVTQMGQEVILRCVPISNHLYFYWYRQILGQKVEFLVSFYNNEISEKSEIFDDQFSVERPDGSNFTLKIRSTKLEDSAMYFCASSEESGGWAEAFFGQGTRLTVV.

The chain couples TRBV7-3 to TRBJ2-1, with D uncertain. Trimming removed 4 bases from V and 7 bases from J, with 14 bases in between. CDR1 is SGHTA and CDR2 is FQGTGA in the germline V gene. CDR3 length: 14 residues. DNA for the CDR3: TGTGCCAGCAGCTCCAGTCCCGTCGGGAATGAGCAGTTCTTC. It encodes CASSSSPVGNEQFF.

CDR3 amino acids: CASSKAVAEAFF. For the CDR3, the DNA is TGCGCCAGCAGCAAAGCGGTGGCTGAAGCTTTCTTT. The chain couples TRBV10-2 to TRBJ1-1; D not certain. The germline CDR1 and CDR2 sequences are WSHSY and SAAADI. This CDR3 comprises 12 residues. Trimming pared 6 bases from V and 6 bases from J, leaving 11 bases between.

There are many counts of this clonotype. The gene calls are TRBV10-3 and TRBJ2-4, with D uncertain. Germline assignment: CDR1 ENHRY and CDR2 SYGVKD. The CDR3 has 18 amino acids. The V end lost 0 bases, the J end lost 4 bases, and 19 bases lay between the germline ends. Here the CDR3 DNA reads TGTGCCATCAGTGAGTCGGAATTATCGGTGGACCAAAAAAACATTCAGTACTTC. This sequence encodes CAISESELSVDQKNIQYF.

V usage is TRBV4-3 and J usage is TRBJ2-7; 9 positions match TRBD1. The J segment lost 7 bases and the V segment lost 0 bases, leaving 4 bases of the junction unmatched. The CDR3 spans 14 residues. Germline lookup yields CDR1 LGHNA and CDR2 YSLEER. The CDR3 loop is CASSQDNRGLEQYF. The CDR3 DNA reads TGCGCCAGCAGCCAAGACAACAGGGGGCTTGAGCAGTACTTC.

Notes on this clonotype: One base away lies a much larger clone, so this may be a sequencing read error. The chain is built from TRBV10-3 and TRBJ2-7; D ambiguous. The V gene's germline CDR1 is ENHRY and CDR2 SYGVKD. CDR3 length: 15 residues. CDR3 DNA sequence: TGTGCCATCAGTGTTTTGAGGCAGAATTCCTACGAGCAGCACTTC. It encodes CAISVLRQNSYEQHF.

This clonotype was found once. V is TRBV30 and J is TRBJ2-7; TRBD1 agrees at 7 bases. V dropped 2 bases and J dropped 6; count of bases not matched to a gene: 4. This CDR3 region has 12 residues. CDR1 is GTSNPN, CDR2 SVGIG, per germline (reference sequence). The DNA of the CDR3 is TGTGCCTGGAGTCCCGCAGGGGGCGAGCAGTACTTC. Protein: CAWSPAGGEQYF.

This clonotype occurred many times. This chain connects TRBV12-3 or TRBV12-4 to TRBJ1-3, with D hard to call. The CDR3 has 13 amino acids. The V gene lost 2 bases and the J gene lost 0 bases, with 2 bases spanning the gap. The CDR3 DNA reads TGTGCCAGCAGTTTAAACTCTGGAAACACCATATATTTT. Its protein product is CASSLNSGNTIYF.

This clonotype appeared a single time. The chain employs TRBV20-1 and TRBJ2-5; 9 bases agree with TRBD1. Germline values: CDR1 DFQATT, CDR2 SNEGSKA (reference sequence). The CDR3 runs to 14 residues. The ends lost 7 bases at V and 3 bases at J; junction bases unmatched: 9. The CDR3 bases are TGCAGTGTCCAGGGGGGGACAGGGAAAGAGACCCAGTACTTC. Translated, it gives CSVQGGTGKETQYF.

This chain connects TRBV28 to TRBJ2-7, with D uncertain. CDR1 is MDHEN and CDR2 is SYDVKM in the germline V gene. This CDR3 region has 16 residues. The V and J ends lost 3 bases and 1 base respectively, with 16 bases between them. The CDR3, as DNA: TGTGCCAGCAGTTTTAGGAGCATTATTCCATCCTACGAGCAGTACTTC. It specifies CASSFRSIIPSYEQYF.

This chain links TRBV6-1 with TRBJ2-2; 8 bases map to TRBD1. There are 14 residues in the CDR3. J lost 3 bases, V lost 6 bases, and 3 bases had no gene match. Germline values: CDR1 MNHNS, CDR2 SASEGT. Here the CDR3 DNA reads TGTGCCAGCAGGCACAGGGGGGACACCGGGGAGCTGTTTTTT. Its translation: CASRHRGDTGELFF.

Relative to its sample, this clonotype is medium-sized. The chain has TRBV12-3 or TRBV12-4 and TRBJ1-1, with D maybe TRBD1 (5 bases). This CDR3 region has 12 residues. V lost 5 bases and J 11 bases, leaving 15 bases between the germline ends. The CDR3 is CASSGTLGGAFF. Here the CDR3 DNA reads TGTGCCAGCAGTGGGACGTTAGGTGGTGCTTTCTTT.

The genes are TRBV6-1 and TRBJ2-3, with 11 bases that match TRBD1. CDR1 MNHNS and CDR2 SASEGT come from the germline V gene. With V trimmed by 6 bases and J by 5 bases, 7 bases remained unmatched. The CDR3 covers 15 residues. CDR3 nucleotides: TGTGCCAGCAGAGAGGACAGGGGGCGCGGAGATACGCAGTATTTT. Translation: CASREDRGRGDTQYF.

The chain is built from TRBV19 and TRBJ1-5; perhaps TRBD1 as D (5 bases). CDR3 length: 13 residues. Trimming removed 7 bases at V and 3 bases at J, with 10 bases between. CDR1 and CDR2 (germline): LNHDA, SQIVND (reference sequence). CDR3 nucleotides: TGTGCCAGTATGGCAGGGTTCAATCAGCCCCAGCATTTT. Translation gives CASMAGFNQPQHF.

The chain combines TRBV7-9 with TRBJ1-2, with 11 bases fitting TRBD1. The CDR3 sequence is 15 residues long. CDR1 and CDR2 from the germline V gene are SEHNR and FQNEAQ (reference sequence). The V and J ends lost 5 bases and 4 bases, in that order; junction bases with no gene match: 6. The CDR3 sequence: CASSPGQGASYGYTF. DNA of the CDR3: TGTGCCAGCAGCCCAGGACAGGGGGCATCCTATGGCTACACCTTC.

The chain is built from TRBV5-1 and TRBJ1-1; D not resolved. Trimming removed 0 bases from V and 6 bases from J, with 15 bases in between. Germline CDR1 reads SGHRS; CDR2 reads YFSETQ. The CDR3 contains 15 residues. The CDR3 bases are TGCGCCAGCAGCTTGGCTGGGCACCTTGGGGCTGAAGCTTTCTTT. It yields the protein CASSLAGHLGAEAFF.

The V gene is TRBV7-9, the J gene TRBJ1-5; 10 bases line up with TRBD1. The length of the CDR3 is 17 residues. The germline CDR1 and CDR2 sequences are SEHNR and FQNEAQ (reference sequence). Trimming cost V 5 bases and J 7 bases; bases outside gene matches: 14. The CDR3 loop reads CASSTHRDRGRGQPQHF. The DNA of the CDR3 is TGTGCCAGCAGCACCCACCGGGACAGGGGTCGCGGACAGCCCCAGCATTTT.

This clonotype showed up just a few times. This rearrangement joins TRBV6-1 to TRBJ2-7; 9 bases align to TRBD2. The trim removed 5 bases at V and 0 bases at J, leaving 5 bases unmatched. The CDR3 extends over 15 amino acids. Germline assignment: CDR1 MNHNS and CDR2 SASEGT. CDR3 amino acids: CASSPSGNPSYEQYF. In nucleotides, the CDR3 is TGTGCCAGCAGTCCTAGCGGGAACCCCTCCTACGAGCAGTACTTC.

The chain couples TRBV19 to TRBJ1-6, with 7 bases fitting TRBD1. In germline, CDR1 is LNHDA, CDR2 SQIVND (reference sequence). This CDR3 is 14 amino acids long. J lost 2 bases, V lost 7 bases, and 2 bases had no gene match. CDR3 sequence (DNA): TGTGCCAGTAAAACAGGGGCCTATAATTCACCCCTCCACTTT. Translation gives CASKTGAYNSPLHF.

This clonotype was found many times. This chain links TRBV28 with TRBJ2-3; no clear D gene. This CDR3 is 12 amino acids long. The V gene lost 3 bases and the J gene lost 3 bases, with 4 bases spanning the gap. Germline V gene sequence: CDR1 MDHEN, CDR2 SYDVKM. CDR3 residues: CASSLRTDTQYF. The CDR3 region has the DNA TGTGCCAGCAGTTTGAGGACAGATACGCAGTATTTT.

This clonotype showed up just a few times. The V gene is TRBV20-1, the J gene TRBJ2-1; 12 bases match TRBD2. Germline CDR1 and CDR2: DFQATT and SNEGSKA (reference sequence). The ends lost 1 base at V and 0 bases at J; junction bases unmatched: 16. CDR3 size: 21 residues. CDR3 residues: CSARGNPRLAGVPSSYNEQFF. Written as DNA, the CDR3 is TGCAGTGCTAGAGGGAACCCTAGACTAGCGGGAGTTCCCAGCTCCTACAATGAGCAGTTCTTC.

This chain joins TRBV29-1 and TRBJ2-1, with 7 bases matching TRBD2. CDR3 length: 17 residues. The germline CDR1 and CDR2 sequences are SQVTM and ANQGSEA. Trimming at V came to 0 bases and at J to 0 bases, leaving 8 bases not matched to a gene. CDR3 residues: CSVEDWVGGSSYNEQFF. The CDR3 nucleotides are TGCAGCGTTGAAGATTGGGTCGGGGGGAGCTCCTACAATGAGCAGTTCTTC.

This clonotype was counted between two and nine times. The CDR3 is CASSETPTGFYGYTF. The DNA for the CDR3 is TGTGCCAGCAGTGAAACCCCTACAGGGTTCTATGGCTACACCTTC. The J gene is TRBJ1-2, the V gene TRBV6-1, with D perhaps matching TRBD1 (6 bases). Germline V gives CDR1 MNHNS, CDR2 SASEGT. Trimming cost V 2 bases and J 4 bases, with 14 bases left between them. CDR3 length equals 15 residues.